This T cell receptor beta chain was profiled in a study of blood T cell repertoires in COVID-19. On the study more broadly: Both acute and convalescent COVID-19 samples were obtained from the United States, Italy and Spain.

Measured with immunoSEQ multiplex PCR; TCRdb has only the in-frame clones, and not every one. The sample records about 130,000 clones, about 86% being singletons. Clinical histories supplied by participants themselves formed the basis of cohort assignment. V was cut by 2 bases and J by 1 base, with 10 bases left in between. The CDR3 covers 15 residues. Germline assignment: CDR1 SGHTA and CDR2 FQGTGA. The source material was PBMCs or T cells enriched from blood (not recorded which). The chain has TRBV7-3 and TRBJ2-3, with TRBD1 as a possible D gene (6 bases). The clonotype comes from a man aged 35 to 55 with acute COVID-19. Here the CDR3 reads CASSLGRGGTDTQYF. The CDR3 DNA reads as TGTGCCAGCAGCTTAGGCAGGGGAGGCACAGATACGCAGTATTTT.